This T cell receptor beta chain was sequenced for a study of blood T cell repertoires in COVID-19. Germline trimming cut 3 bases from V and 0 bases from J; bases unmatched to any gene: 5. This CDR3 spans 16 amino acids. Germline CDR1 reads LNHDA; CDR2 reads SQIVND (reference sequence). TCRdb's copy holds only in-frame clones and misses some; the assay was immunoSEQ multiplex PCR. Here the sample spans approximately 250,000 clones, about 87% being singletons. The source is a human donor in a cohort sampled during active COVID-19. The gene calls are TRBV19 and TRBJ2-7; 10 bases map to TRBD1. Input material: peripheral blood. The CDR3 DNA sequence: TGTGCCAGTAGTATCAGAGGGGACAGGGGCTCCTACGAGCAGTACTTC. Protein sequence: CASSIRGDRGSYEQYF.